Sequencing of this T cell receptor beta chain was carried out in a study of control samples from healthy donors and cancer patients. The repertoire was sequenced with immunoSEQ multiplex PCR; TCRdb's copy has only in-frame clones and lacks some. Of thousands of clones in the sample, approximately 85% were seen once. CDR1 and CDR2 (germline): LGHDT, YNNKEL (reference sequence). V was cut by 4 bases and J by 1 base, with 11 bases left in between. This CDR3 has 14 residues. The specimen sequenced was formalin-fixed, paraffin-embedded tissue. This clonotype was obtained from a female donor with lung cancer. V gene TRBV3-1 (or the pseudogene TRBV3-2) combines with J gene TRBJ2-7, with D tentatively TRBD2 (5 bases). The CDR3 nucleotides are TGTGCCAGCAGCCGAGTGGGAGCTTCCTACGAGCAGTACTTC. Translation: CASSRVGASYEQYF.